Only a few counts were recorded for the clone carrying this T cell receptor beta chain. Its antigen remains unidentified. The time point: persistent/refractory GD, antithyroid drugs over 5 years with positive TRAb. Making the TCR library involved RNA that had been extracted from PBMCs. Combining iRepertoire HTBI primers with Arm-PCR of CDR3 regions, the authors built TCR beta libraries. TCRdb ran MiXCR on the multiplex PCR reads and lists one entry per CDR3 protein. The sample includes 500,000 to 800,000 distinct CDR3 sequences, about 30% of them seen just once. The source of the sample is a study of regulatory T cells in long-lasting Graves disease. Findings of the study overall: Study of thyroid tissue was not done, with only peripheral blood studied.

The sequence was collected from a female donor with Graves disease. The material was peripheral blood mononuclear cells (PBMCs), obtained when the disease was refractory, from a patient treated with antithyroid drugs.

CDR3 nucleotide sequence: TGTGCCAGCAGTCCCGGACAGGGCCTGGGAAAGTATAGCAATCAGCCCCAGCATTTT. Amino acids: CASSPGQGLGKYSNQPQHF. V usage is TRBV12-3 or TRBV12-4 and J usage is TRBJ1-5; TRBD1 aligns across 8 bases. The CDR3 covers 19 residues. V was clipped by 5 bases and J by 0 bases; unmatched bases: 15.